This T cell receptor beta chain is from a study of blood T cell repertoires in COVID-19. CDR1 LNHNV and CDR2 YYDKDF come from the germline V gene (reference sequence). J lost 5 bases, V lost 1 base, and 3 bases had no gene match. The CDR3 spans 15 residues. Produced via immunoSEQ multiplex PCR; TCRdb's table is partial and in-frame only. Of 250,000 or so clones in the sample, 87% are singletons; the top ten hold roughly 1.6%. This receptor was taken from a woman between 40 and 55 years old who had recovered from COVID-19. The sequencing sample was made of peripheral blood. V gene TRBV15 combines with J gene TRBJ2-3, with 10 bases aligning to TRBD2. The CDR3 sequence is CATSRGSGGKDTQYF. CDR3 nucleotide sequence: TGTGCCACCAGCAGAGGTAGCGGGGGGAAAGATACGCAGTATTTT.